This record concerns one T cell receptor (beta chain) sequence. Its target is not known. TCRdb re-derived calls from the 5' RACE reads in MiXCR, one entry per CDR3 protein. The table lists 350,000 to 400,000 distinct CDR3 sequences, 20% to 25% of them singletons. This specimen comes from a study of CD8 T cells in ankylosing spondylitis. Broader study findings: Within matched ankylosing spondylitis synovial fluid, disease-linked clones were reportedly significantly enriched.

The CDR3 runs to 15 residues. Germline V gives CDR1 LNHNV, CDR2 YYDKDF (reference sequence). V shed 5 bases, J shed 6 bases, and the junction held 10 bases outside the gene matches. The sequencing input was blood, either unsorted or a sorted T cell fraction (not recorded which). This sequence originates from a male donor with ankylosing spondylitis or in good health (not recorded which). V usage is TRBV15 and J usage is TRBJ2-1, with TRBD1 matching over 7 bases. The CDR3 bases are TGTGCCACCAGCTTTAACAGGGGTCCGCCCAATGAGCAGTTCTTC. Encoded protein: CATSFNRGPPNEQFF. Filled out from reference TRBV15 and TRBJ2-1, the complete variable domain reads DAMVIQNPRYQVTQFGKPVTLSCSQTLNHNVMYWYQQKSSQAPKLLFHYYDKDFNNEADTPDNFQSRRPNTSFCFLDIRSPGLGDTAMYLCATSFNRGPPNEQFFGPGTRLTVL.